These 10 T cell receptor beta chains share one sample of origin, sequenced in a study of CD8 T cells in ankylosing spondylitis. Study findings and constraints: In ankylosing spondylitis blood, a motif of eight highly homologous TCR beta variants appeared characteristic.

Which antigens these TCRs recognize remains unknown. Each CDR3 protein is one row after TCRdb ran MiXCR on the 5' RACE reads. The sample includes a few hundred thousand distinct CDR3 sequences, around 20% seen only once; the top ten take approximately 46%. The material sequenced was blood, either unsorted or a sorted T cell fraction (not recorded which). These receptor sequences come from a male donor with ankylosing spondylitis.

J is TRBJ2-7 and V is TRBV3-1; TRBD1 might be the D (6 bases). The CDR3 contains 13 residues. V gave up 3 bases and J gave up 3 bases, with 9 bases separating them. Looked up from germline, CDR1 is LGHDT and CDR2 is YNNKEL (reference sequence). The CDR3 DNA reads TGTGCCAGCAGCCAGGGACATAACTACGAGCAGTACTTC. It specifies CASSQGHNYEQYF.

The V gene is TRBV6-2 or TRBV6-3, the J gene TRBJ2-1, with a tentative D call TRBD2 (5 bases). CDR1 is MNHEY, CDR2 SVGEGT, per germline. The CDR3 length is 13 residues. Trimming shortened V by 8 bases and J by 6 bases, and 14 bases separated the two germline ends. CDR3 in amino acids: CASFGLAPNEQFF. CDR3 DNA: TGTGCCAGCTTTGGTCTAGCACCCAATGAGCAGTTCTTC.

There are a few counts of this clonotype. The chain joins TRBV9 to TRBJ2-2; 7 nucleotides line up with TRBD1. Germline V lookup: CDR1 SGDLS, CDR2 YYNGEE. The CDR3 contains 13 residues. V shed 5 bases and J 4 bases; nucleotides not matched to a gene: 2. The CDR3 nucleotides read TGTGCCAGCAGGGACAGGAGCACCGGGGAGCTGTTTTTT. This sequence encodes CASRDRSTGELFF.

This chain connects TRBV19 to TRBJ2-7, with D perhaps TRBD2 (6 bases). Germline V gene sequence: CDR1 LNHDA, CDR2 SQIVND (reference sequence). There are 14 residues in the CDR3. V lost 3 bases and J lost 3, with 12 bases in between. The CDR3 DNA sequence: TGTGCCAGTAGTATGGGCGGGACCAGCTACGAGCAGTACTTC. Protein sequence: CASSMGGTSYEQYF.

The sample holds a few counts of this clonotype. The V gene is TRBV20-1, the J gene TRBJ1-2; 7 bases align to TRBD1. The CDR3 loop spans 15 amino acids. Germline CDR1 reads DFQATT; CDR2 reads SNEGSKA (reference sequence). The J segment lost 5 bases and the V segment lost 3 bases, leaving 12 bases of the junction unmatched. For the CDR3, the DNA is TGCAGTGCTAGTTTAACAGGGGAGCATAGATATGGCTACACCTTC. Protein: CSASLTGEHRYGYTF.

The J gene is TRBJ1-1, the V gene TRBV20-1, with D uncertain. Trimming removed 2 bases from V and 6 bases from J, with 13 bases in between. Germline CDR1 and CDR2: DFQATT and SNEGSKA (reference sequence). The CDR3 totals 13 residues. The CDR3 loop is CSARSSSGAEAFF. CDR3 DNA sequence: TGCAGTGCTAGAAGCTCCTCCGGCGCTGAAGCTTTCTTT.

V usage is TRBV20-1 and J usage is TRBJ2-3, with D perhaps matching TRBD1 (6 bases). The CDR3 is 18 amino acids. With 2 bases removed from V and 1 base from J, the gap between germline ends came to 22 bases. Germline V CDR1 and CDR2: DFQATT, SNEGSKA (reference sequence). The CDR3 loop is CSARPQDSQVPRTDTQYF. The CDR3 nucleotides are TGCAGTGCTAGACCCCAGGACAGCCAAGTCCCACGCACAGATACGCAGTATTTT.

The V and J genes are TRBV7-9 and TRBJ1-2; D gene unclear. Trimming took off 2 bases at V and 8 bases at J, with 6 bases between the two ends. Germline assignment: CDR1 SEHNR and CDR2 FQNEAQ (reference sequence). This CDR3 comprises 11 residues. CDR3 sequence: CASSLLRGYTF. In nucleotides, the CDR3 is TGTGCCAGCAGCTTACTTCGCGGCTACACCTTC. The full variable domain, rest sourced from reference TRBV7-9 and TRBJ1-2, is DTGVSQNPRHKITKRGQNVTFRCDPISEHNRLYWYRQTLGQGPEFLTYFQNEAQLEKSRLLSDRFSAERPKGSFSTLEIQRTEQGDSAMYLCASSLLRGYTFGSGTRLTVV.

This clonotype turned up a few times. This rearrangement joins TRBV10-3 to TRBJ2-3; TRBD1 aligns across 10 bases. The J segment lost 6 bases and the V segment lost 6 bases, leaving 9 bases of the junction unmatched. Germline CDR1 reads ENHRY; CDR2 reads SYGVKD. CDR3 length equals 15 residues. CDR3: CAISETGGLRDTQYF. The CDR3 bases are TGTGCCATCAGCGAGACAGGGGGCCTGAGGGATACGCAGTATTTT.

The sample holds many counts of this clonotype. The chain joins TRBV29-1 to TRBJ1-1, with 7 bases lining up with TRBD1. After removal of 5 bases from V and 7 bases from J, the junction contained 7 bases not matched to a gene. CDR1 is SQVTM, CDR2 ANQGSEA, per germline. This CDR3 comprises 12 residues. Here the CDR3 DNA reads TGCAGCGTTACCGGGACAGCGGGTGAAGCTTTCTTT. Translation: CSVTGTAGEAFF.